What follows are 15 T cell receptor beta chains derived from one specimen sequenced in a study of response to subunit inactivated influenza vaccine. TCRdb re-analysed the RT-PCR reads in MiXCR, keeping a single row per CDR3 protein. The table lists 500,000 to 600,000 distinct CDR3 sequences, 13% of them singletons. The sample was PBMCs from blood, taken roughly 46 days after vaccination. These receptors came from a man aged 50-60 years who received an inactivated influenza vaccine.

This clonotype came up a few times. The gene calls are TRBV6-2 or TRBV6-3 and TRBJ2-1, with 11 positions matching TRBD2. V lost 6 bases and J lost 0; bases outside the gene matches: 10. This CDR3 region has 18 residues. Germline V gene lookup returns CDR1 MNHEY and CDR2 SVGEGT. The CDR3 nucleotides are TGTGCCAGCAGAACTATGAGGGGACTAGCGGACTCCTACAATGAGCAGTTCTTC. The encoded protein is CASRTMRGLADSYNEQFF.

This clonotype has a count of ten or more. The chain has TRBV14 and TRBJ2-7; TRBD1 matches 8 bases. The CDR3 runs to 14 residues. V dropped 0 bases and J dropped 7; count of bases not matched to a gene: 5. The germline gives CDR1 SGHDN, CDR2 FVKESK. CDR3 residues: CASSQEQGAGEQYF. CDR3 sequence (DNA): TGTGCCAGCAGCCAAGAGCAGGGGGCGGGGGAGCAGTACTTC.

Ten or more counts support this clonotype. The junction does not match germline at one end; this may be a read error. The chain joins TRBV7-2 to TRBJ1-1, with 11 bases fitting TRBD1. The V gene's germline CDR1 is SGHTA and CDR2 FQGNSA. This CDR3 has 13 residues. The CDR3 nucleotides are TGTGCCAGCAGCCGTCCGGGACAGGGGGATTATAATTTT. Its translation is CASSRPGQGDYNF.

The CDR3 reads CASSHGLAGDGVAKNIQYF. The CDR3 DNA reads as TGTGCCAGCAGCCACGGACTAGCGGGGGACGGGGTAGCCAAAAACATTCAGTACTTC. The chain is built from TRBV3-1 and TRBJ2-4; 13 nucleotides align to TRBD2. This CDR3 is 19 amino acids long. After removal of 3 bases from V and 0 bases from J, the junction contained 8 bases not matched to a gene. Germline V lookup: CDR1 LGHDT, CDR2 YNNKEL (reference sequence).

V gene TRBV18 combines with J gene TRBJ1-1; the D is unclear. Germline CDR1 KGHSH, CDR2 LQKENI. The CDR3 is made up of 12 amino acids. V was cut by 3 bases and J by 10 bases, with 12 bases left in between. In DNA form, the CDR3 reads TGTGCCAGCTCACCGGAAGGTTGGGGAGCTTTCTTT. Its translation is CASSPEGWGAFF.

This clonotype appeared a few times. The chain carries TRBV6-1 and TRBJ2-7, with D unresolved. Trimming left V 6 bases short and J 0 bases short, with 15 bases between. The CDR3 spans 15 residues. Germline loops: CDR1 MNHNS, CDR2 SASEGT. This chain's CDR3 is CASRTFASSSYEQYF. CDR3 nucleotides: TGTGCCAGCAGAACGTTTGCCAGCAGCTCCTACGAGCAGTACTTC.

The rearrangement links TRBV10-3 to TRBJ2-7, with no clear D. This CDR3 comprises 13 residues. Trimming left V 5 bases short and J 2 bases short, with 10 bases between. The germline V gene encodes CDR1 ENHRY and CDR2 SYGVKD. The CDR3 loop is CAISSQKTYEQYF. The CDR3 region has the DNA TGTGCCATCAGTTCCCAGAAAACCTACGAGCAGTACTTC.

This clonotype was observed a few times. The chain carries TRBV4-2 and TRBJ2-4; D gene uncertain. The germline V gene encodes CDR1 LGHNA and CDR2 YNFKEQ. The CDR3 has 12 amino acids. The ends were cut back, 0 bases at V and 7 bases at J, with 4 bases in the middle. The CDR3 DNA sequence: TGTGCCAGCAGCCAAGACCAGAACATTCAGTACTTC. This translates into CASSQDQNIQYF.

A few counts support this clonotype. V gene TRBV13 combines with J gene TRBJ2-1, with 8 nucleotides matching TRBD1. The CDR3 runs to 15 residues. Germline CDR1 and CDR2: PRHDT and FYEKMQ (reference sequence). V dropped 2 bases and J dropped 10; count of bases not matched to a gene: 10. The CDR3 is CASSLRTGKDSEQFF. The CDR3, as DNA: TGTGCCAGCAGCTTAAGGACAGGGAAAGATTCGGAGCAGTTCTTC.

This clonotype was counted a few times. The rearrangement uses TRBV7-2 and TRBJ2-7, with 9 positions matching TRBD2. The germline gives CDR1 SGHTA, CDR2 FQGNSA. The CDR3 spans 19 residues. V lost 0 bases, J lost 2 bases, and 14 bases stayed unmatched. The CDR3 nucleotides read TGTGCCAGCAGCTTAGCGGGGTGGGCTAGCGGGGATCGTCCCTACGAGCAGTACTTC. Amino acid sequence: CASSLAGWASGDRPYEQYF.

The table lists this clonotype with a few counts. The rearrangement uses TRBV6-6 and TRBJ2-7, with TRBD2 matching over 7 bases. The ends lost 6 bases at V and 6 bases at J; junction bases unmatched: 8. The CDR3 has 13 residues. The germline V gene has CDR1 MNHNY and CDR2 SVGAGI (reference sequence). CDR3 amino acids: CASSGDRTSEQYF. The CDR3 coding sequence is TGTGCCAGCAGCGGGGACCGGACTAGCGAGCAGTACTTC.

This clonotype was detected a few times. V is TRBV18 and J is TRBJ1-2; D is unresolved. The CDR3 length is 15 residues. V was cut by 4 bases and J by 1 base, with 13 bases left in between. Germline CDR1 reads KGHSH; CDR2 reads LQKENI. CDR3 amino acids: CASSLSEALNYGYTF. In nucleotides, the CDR3 is TGTGCCAGCTCACTCTCTGAGGCACTTAACTATGGCTACACCTTC.

This clonotype was seen only a few times. The CDR3 sequence is CASSTRTGTDTQYF. For the CDR3, the DNA is TGTGCCAGCAGCACGCGAACGGGCACAGATACGCAGTATTTT. V gene TRBV7-9 combines with J gene TRBJ2-3; D remains ambiguous. Germline-derived CDR1 and CDR2 are SEHNR and FQNEAQ (reference sequence). CDR3 length: 14 residues. Trimming removed 5 bases from V and 1 base from J, with 10 bases in between.

This clonotype was counted a few times. The genes are TRBV27 and TRBJ1-2; TRBD1 aligns across 9 bases. J lost 7 bases, V lost 4 bases, and 4 bases had no gene match. This CDR3 is 13 amino acids long. Germline V gives CDR1 MNHEY, CDR2 SMNVEV (reference sequence). The CDR3 nucleotides read TGTGCCAGCAGTTCGAGGACAGGGGTTGGCTACACCTTC. Encoded protein: CASSSRTGVGYTF.

Only a few counts were recorded for this clonotype. This chain joins TRBV7-3 and TRBJ2-2; D might be TRBD2 (5 bases). CDR1 and CDR2 from the germline V gene are SGHTA and FQGTGA. This CDR3 region has 13 residues. Trimming took off 5 bases at V and 6 bases at J, with 10 bases between the two ends. For the CDR3, the DNA is TGTGCCAGCAGCGTCGGGGTTTCCGGGGAGCTGTTTTTT. As protein: CASSVGVSGELFF.